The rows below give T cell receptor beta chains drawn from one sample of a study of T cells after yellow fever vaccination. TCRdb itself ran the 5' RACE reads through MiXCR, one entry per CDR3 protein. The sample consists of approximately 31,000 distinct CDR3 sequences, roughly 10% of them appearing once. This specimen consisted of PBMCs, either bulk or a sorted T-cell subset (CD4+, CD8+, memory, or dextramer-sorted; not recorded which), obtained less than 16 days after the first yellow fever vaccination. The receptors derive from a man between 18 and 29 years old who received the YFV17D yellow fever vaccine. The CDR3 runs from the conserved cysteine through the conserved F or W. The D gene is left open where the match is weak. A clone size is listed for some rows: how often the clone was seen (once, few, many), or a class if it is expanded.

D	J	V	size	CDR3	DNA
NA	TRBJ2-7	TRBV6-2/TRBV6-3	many	CASTSSPGTGIRVYEQYF	TGTGCCAGCACTTCCAGCCCCGGGACTGGCATCCGAGTTTACGAGCAGTACTTC
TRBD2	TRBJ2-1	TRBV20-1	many	CSAYLAGFNEQFF	TGCAGTGCCTACCTAGCGGGGTTCAATGAGCAGTTCTTC
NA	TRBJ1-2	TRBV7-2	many	CASSLAPGAVGYTF	TGTGCCAGCAGCTTAGCGCCAGGGGCCGTTGGCTACACCTTC
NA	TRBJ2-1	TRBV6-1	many	CASSGGGRTYNEQFF	TGTGCCAGCAGTGGTGGGGGACGTACCTACAATGAGCAGTTCTTC
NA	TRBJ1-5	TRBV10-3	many	CAIRSTALEPQHF	TGTGCCATCAGATCGACAGCCCTGGAGCCCCAGCATTTT
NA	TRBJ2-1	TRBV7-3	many	CASSTRRLLPRGNSYNEQFF	TGTGCCAGCAGCACCAGACGGTTACTACCCAGGGGAAACTCCTACAATGAGCAGTTCTTC
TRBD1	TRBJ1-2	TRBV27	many	CASSPGTGNGYTF	TGTGCCAGCAGTCCGGGGACAGGGAACGGCTACACCTTC
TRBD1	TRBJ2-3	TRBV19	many	CASSMDRASTDTQYF	TGTGCCAGTAGTATGGACAGGGCGAGCACAGATACGCAGTATTTT
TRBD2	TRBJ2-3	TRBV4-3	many	CASSQELAGGTDTQYF	TGCGCCAGCAGCCAAGAGCTAGCGGGGGGCACAGATACGCAGTATTTT
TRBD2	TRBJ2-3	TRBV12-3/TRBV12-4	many	CASMFTSGGPTQYF	TGTGCCAGCATGTTCACTAGCGGGGGTCCTACGCAGTATTTT
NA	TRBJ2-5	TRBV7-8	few	CASSLGGGALETQYF	TGTGCCAGCAGCTTAGGGGGGGGGGCTTTGGAGACCCAGTACTTC
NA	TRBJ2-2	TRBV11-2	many	CASSFGGSGTSNTGELFF	TGTGCCAGCAGCTTTGGGGGCTCGGGAACCTCGAACACCGGGGAGCTGTTTTTT
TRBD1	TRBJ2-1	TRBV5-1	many	CASSTGQGSSSYNEQFF	TGCGCCAGCAGCACAGGACAGGGATCAAGCTCCTACAATGAGCAGTTCTTC
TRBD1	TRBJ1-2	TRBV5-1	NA	CASSLQGANYGYTF	TGCGCCAGCAGCTTGCAGGGGGCCAACTATGGCTACACCTTC
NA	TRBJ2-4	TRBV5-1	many	CASSGVGQNIQYF	TGCGCCAGCAGCGGCGTGGGGCAGAACATTCAGTACTTC
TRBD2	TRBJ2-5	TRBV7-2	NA	CASSSQLRAGGGTQYF	TGTGCCAGCAGCTCGCAACTGAGAGCGGGGGGGGGGACCCAGTACTTC
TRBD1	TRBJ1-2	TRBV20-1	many	CSDKTGVEGYTF	TGCAGCGACAAAACAGGGGTCGAAGGCTACACCTTC
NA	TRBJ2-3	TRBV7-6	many	CASSLGASQDTQYF	TGTGCCAGCAGCTTAGGGGCTAGTCAAGATACGCAGTATTTT
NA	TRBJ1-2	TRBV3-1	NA	CATSQGPDGGSGYTF	TGTGCCACCTCCCAAGGCCCTGACGGAGGGTCTGGCTACACCTTC
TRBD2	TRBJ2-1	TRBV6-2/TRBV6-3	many	CAKTSGGISYNEQFF	TGTGCCAAGACTAGCGGGGGTATCTCCTACAATGAGCAGTTCTTC
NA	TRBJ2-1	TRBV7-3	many	CASSSRQGRINEQFF	TGTGCCAGCAGCTCCCGGCAGGGCAGAATCAATGAGCAGTTCTTC
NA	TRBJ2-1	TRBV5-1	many	CASSLEARITYNEQFF	TGCGCCAGCAGCTTGGAGGCGAGAATCACCTACAATGAGCAGTTCTTC
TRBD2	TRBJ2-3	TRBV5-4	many	CASSLGGGTDTQYF	TGTGCCAGCAGCTTGGGCGGGGGAACGGATACGCAGTATTTT
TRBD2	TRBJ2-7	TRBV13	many	CASLSGSTPYEQYF	TGTGCCAGTCTTAGCGGGTCGACACCTTACGAGCAGTACTTC
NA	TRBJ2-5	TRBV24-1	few	CATSDFGGETQYF	TGTGCCACCAGTGATTTTGGCGGGGAGACCCAGTACTTC
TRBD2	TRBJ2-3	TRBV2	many	CASSAGTRATDTQYF	TGTGCCAGCAGCGCCGGGACTAGAGCCACAGATACGCAGTATTTT
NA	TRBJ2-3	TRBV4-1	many	CASSSGERFTDTQYF	TGCGCCAGCAGCTCAGGGGAGCGGTTCACAGATACGCAGTATTTT
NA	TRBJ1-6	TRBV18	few	CASSPGLDSPLHF	TGTGCCAGCTCACCCGGGCTAGATTCACCCCTCCACTTT
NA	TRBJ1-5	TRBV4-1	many	CASSQKAVQQPQHF	TGCGCCAGCAGCCAGAAGGCAGTCCAACAGCCCCAGCATTTT
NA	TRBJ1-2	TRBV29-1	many	CSVGLKGVTVYGYTF	TGCAGCGTTGGCCTCAAAGGTGTGACAGTCTATGGCTACACCTTC
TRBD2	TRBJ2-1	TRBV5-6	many	CASSLMPSGGGNEQFF	TGTGCCAGCAGCTTGATGCCTAGCGGGGGAGGGAATGAGCAGTTCTTC
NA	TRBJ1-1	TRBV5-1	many	CASSLFYGGTEAFF	TGCGCCAGCAGCTTGTTTTACGGGGGCACTGAAGCTTTCTTT
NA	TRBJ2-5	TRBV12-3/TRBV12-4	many	CASTFGGPQETQYF	TGTGCCAGCACTTTCGGGGGGCCCCAAGAGACCCAGTACTTC
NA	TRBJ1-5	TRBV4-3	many	CASSQEDSSQPQHF	TGCGCCAGCAGCCAAGAGGACAGTAGTCAGCCCCAGCATTTT
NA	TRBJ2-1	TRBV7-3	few	CASSPGRADSSYNEQFF	TGTGCCAGCAGCCCAGGTCGGGCGGATAGCTCCTACAATGAGCAGTTCTTC
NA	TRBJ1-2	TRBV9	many	CASSLRGGGYGYTF	TGTGCCAGCAGCCTCCGGGGGGGCGGGTATGGCTACACCTTC
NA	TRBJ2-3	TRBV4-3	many	CASSRGAADTQYF	TGCGCCAGCAGCCGGGGGGCTGCAGATACGCAGTATTTT
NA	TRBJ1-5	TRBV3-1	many	CASSPQGFSQPQHF	TGTGCCAGCAGCCCACAGGGTTTCAGTCAGCCCCAGCATTTT
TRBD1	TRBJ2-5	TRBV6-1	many	CASSRDREETQYF	TGTGCCAGCAGCCGGGACAGGGAAGAGACCCAGTACTTC